Below, 19 T cell receptor beta chains from the same sample are listed, as sequenced in a study of vaccination and CD4 T cells after COVID-19 (dated by TCRdb to between 2020 and 2023). Receptor libraries were prepared by PCR. TCRdb names Illumina iSeq 100 as the instrument used. TCR sequencing of DNA from cultured CD4+ T cells used the Oncomine TCR Beta short-read assay at the Johns Hopkins FTIC core. TCRdb redid the processing of the public reads, applying fastp at Q25 and MiXCR, and retained in-frame beta chains. Entries that share a CDR3 protein sequence are merged under the most common genes and DNA. The sample table holds about 18,000 distinct CDR3 sequences, of which more than 70% were seen once. Approximately 16% of the sample is held by the ten biggest clonotypes. Antigens of these TCRs are unknown. This specimen's treatment or condition label, interpreted: 10-day PBMC culture with coronavirus spike peptide pools or control peptides (ViraFEST assay).

The starting material was CD4+ T cells from blood, cultured in vitro, obtained after SARS-CoV-2 vaccination. Receptors originate from a human donor who received a COVID-19 vaccine.

This chain links TRBV5-1 with TRBJ1-2, with 9 bases that match TRBD1. J was trimmed by 14 bases and V by 4 bases; bases with no gene match: 15. The CDR3 consists of 14 residues. The V gene's germline CDR1 is SGHRS and CDR2 YFSETQ. The CDR3 protein is CASSLGQGHSLFTF. Written as DNA, the CDR3 is TGCGCCAGCAGCCTGGGACAGGGACACTCTTTGTTTACCTTC.

The rearrangement joins TRBV7-9 to TRBJ2-5, with 12 positions matching TRBD2. This CDR3 spans 15 amino acids. The J segment lost 7 bases and the V segment lost 5 bases, leaving 8 bases of the junction unmatched. In germline, CDR1 is SEHNR, CDR2 FQNEAQ (reference sequence). CDR3 coding DNA: TGTGCCAGCAGCCCGACTAGCGGGGGCCCCGGGACCCAGTACTTC. This sequence encodes CASSPTSGGPGTQYF.

CDR3 amino acids: CASSTGQDGLYEQYF. The CDR3 coding sequence is TGTGCCAGTAGTACCGGACAGGACGGTCTCTACGAGCAGTACTTC. V is TRBV19 and J is TRBJ2-7; 7 bases map to TRBD1. The trim removed 4 bases at V and 3 bases at J, leaving 9 bases unmatched. Germline-derived CDR1 and CDR2 are LNHDA and SQIVND (reference sequence). The CDR3 contains 15 residues.

The rearrangement joins TRBV20-1 to TRBJ1-1; TRBD1 matches at 7 bases. Germline assignment: CDR1 DFQATT and CDR2 SNEGSKA (reference sequence). V lost 6 bases, J lost 0 bases, and 7 bases stayed unmatched. The CDR3 has 14 amino acids. The CDR3: CSARDSLMNTEAFF. CDR3 bases: TGCAGTGCGAGGGACAGTCTCATGAACACTGAAGCTTTCTTT.

The chain carries TRBV30 and TRBJ2-3; no clear D. CDR3 length: 11 amino acids. Germline CDR1 and CDR2: GTSNPN and SVGIG (reference sequence). Trimming pared 5 bases from V and 2 bases from J, leaving 5 bases between. This CDR3 is CAWYSTDTQYF. The DNA for the CDR3 is TGTGCCTGGTATTCCACAGATACGCAGTATTTT.

In this sample, this clonotype turned up a few times. This rearrangement joins TRBV20-1 to TRBJ1-3, with D possibly being TRBD1 (6 bases). There are 14 residues in the CDR3. Trimming took 3 bases from V and 5 from J, leaving 14 bases between them. The germline gives CDR1 DFQATT, CDR2 SNEGSKA (reference sequence). CDR3 protein: CSARHGGDRNTIYF. CDR3 sequence (DNA): TGCAGTGCTAGGCACGGGGGCGATCGAAACACCATATATTTT.

Concerning this clonotype: One end of the junction is discordant with germline, which a read error may explain. The J gene is TRBJ2-3, the V gene TRBV15; TRBD2 is a possible D gene (5 bases). The CDR3 spans 16 residues. Germline V gives CDR1 LNHNV, CDR2 YYDKDF (reference sequence). This CDR3 reads CATSRDGRGSTDAQYF. The CDR3 DNA reads as TGTGCCACCAGCAGAGATGGACGGGGAAGCACAGATGCGCAGTATTTT.

The chain recombines TRBV20-1 with TRBJ1-5; possible D gene TRBD1, 6 bases. Germline values: CDR1 DFQATT, CDR2 SNEGSKA (reference sequence). The V gene lost 0 bases and the J gene lost 4 bases, with 13 bases spanning the gap. The CDR3 extends over 15 amino acids. CDR3 protein: CSARDPSQGNQPQHF. The DNA of the CDR3 is TGCAGTGCTAGAGATCCATCGCAGGGGAATCAGCCCCAGCATTTT.

In this sample, this clonotype turned up once. The genes are TRBV20-1 and TRBJ1-1; D is unclear. CDR1 DFQATT and CDR2 SNEGSKA come from the germline V gene (reference sequence). The CDR3 contains 12 residues. The V end lost 2 bases, the J end lost 7 bases, and 11 bases lay between the germline ends. The CDR3 coding sequence is TGCAGTGCTAGAATTTACGGCAGTGAAGCTTTCTTT. Its translation is CSARIYGSEAFF.

This sequence joins TRBV7-3 and TRBJ2-1, with 7 positions matching TRBD2. CDR1 is SGHTA and CDR2 is FQGTGA in the germline V gene. The length of the CDR3 is 16 residues. Unmatched junction bases numbered 12, after V lost 7 bases and J lost 3 bases. CDR3 sequence (DNA): TGTGCCAGCACTGACCTTATCCGGGGGGACTACAATGAGCAGTTCTTC. Translation gives CASTDLIRGDYNEQFF.

The V call is TRBV15, the J call TRBJ2-2, with D perhaps assigned TRBD1 or TRBD2 (5 bases each). CDR3 size: 15 residues. CDR1 is LNHNV, CDR2 YYDKDF, per germline (reference sequence). V gave up 5 bases and J gave up 4 bases, with 14 bases separating them. The CDR3 DNA reads as TGTGCCACCAGCCGCCGATCTGGGGGCACCGGGGAGCTGTTTTTT. Its translation: CATSRRSGGTGELFF.

This chain uses TRBV20-1 with TRBJ1-1; weak D call: TRBD1 (5 bases). The CDR3 consists of 17 residues. Germline values: CDR1 DFQATT, CDR2 SNEGSKA (reference sequence). V gave up 1 base and J gave up 5 bases, with 23 bases separating them. CDR3 DNA sequence: TGCAGTGCTAGAGGTGGGGGGAGGGCAGGGTGGGGGACTGAAGCTTTCTTT. Amino acids: CSARGGGRAGWGTEAFF.

The CDR3 loop reads CASSTDGDTEAFF. In nucleotides, the CDR3 is TGTGCCAGCAGTACGGACGGGGACACTGAAGCTTTCTTT. The rearrangement joins TRBV6-1 to TRBJ1-1; no clear D gene. V shed 5 bases and J shed 3 bases, with 10 bases lying between them. The CDR3 runs 13 residues. Germline-derived CDR1 and CDR2 are MNHNS and SASEGT.

The genes are TRBV20-1 and TRBJ1-2; TRBD1 is a possible D gene (5 bases). The V end was cut by 0 bases, the J end by 2 bases, with 13 bases between. The germline CDR1 and CDR2 sequences are DFQATT and SNEGSKA (reference sequence). The CDR3 totals 15 residues. The CDR3 DNA follows: TGCAGTGCTAGAGATCCTCGGGACGGCAACTATGGCTACACCTTC. Amino acids: CSARDPRDGNYGYTF.

This clonotype was counted a few times. The chain has TRBV6-1 and TRBJ2-2, with D perhaps TRBD2 (5 bases). With 3 bases removed from V and 8 bases from J, the gap between germline ends came to 13 bases. The CDR3 covers 14 residues. The germline gives CDR1 MNHNS, CDR2 SASEGT. Here the CDR3 DNA reads TGTGCCAGCAGTGAGCGGAGGATAAGGGGGGAGCTGTTTTTT. Encoded protein: CASSERRIRGELFF.

The CDR3 loop is CASSQSWRARNSPLHF. The DNA of the CDR3 is TGCGCCAGCAGTCAATCCTGGCGGGCACGGAATTCACCCCTCCACTTT. The rearrangement links TRBV23-1 to TRBJ1-6; D not certain. TRBV23-1 is labeled an ORF, and its function is uncertain. This CDR3 has 16 residues. V was cut by 0 bases and J by 7 bases, with 13 bases left in between.

This chain joins TRBV6-1 and TRBJ2-3; TRBD2 matches 12 bases. This CDR3 comprises 15 residues. With 7 bases clipped from V and 5 bases from J, the junction kept 7 bases outside the gene matches. CDR1 and CDR2 (germline): MNHNS, SASEGT. CDR3 in DNA: TGTGCCAGCACTCGACTAGCGGGGGTTGGAGATACGCAGTATTTT. Protein sequence: CASTRLAGVGDTQYF.

This clonotype appeared a few times. The chain is built from TRBV20-1 and TRBJ1-5; a weak D match, TRBD1 (6 bases). The germline V gene encodes CDR1 DFQATT and CDR2 SNEGSKA (reference sequence). Trimming removed 6 bases at V and 4 bases at J, with 13 bases between. The CDR3 extends over 13 amino acids. CDR3 bases: TGCAGTGCCACACAGGGTTGGAATCAGCCCCAGCATTTT. Translated: CSATQGWNQPQHF.

The rearrangement joins TRBV20-1 to TRBJ2-3, with 9 bases aligning to TRBD2. The CDR3 loop spans 14 amino acids. V trimming: 7 bases; J trimming: 1 base; junction bases outside the gene matches: 6. Germline V gene sequence: CDR1 DFQATT, CDR2 SNEGSKA (reference sequence). This CDR3 reads CSGGGLAGTDTQYF. The DNA of the CDR3 is TGCAGTGGGGGGGGACTAGCCGGCACAGATACGCAGTATTTT.